The subject of this entry is one TCR beta chain. The data originate from a study of shared clonotypes between healthy human individuals. The overall study: The study used three CD4 naive, three CD4 memory, two CD8 naive and one CD8 memory plate per donor.

Here immunoSEQ multiplex PCR was the method, and the copy in TCRdb shows in-frame clones only, minus some. The sample has some 630,000 clones, more than 70% seen once. Germline CDR1 reads MNHEY; CDR2 reads SVGAGI. The CDR3 extends over 13 amino acids. V was clipped by 6 bases and J by 3 bases, with 11 bases between them. Splitting of CD4+ cells produced CD45RA+ naive and CD45RA-negative memory subsets. The sample was memory CD4+ T cells sorted from blood. Subset in this sample: CD45RA-negative fraction. The TCR sequence derives from a young woman in good health. This sequence joins TRBV6-5 and TRBJ1-2; D not certain. In DNA form, the CDR3 reads TGTGCCAGCAGGAAGACGGCGGACTATGGCTACACCTTC. Translation gives CASRKTADYGYTF.